This entry features one T cell receptor beta chain sequence. Positive CCR7 selection of CD45RO-negative cells yielded the naive CD8 cells, and terminally differentiated effector memory CD45RA+ cells were excluded. There were no recent acute infections or vaccinations among the donors, who were healthy HIV-negative adults. Trimming left V 1 base short and J 7 bases short, with 14 bases between. This CDR3 is 15 amino acids long. CDR1 LNHNV and CDR2 YYDKDF come from the germline V gene (reference sequence). Sequenced by immunoSEQ multiplex PCR; TCRdb stores in-frame clones only, minus some. The sample has some 2,100,000 clones, under 95% seen once. This sample is drawn from a study of shared clonotypes between healthy human individuals.

The rearrangement joins TRBV15 to TRBJ1-5; D unresolved. What was sequenced was naive CD8+ T cells from PBMCs. This TCR was sampled from a man younger than 30 in good health. Some clones in this sample may be carry-over from other donors' samples. CDR3 loop: CATSRAPEGFQPQHF. For the CDR3, the DNA is TGTGCCACCAGCAGAGCACCTGAAGGTTTCCAGCCCCAGCATTTT.